Listed here are 9 T cell receptor beta chains from one sample, sequenced in a study of PD-1 blockade in mismatch repair-deficient tumors. The assay was immunoSEQ multiplex PCR, and TCRdb's table has in-frame clones only and misses some. The profile shows about 110,000 clones, about 83% of them singletons. The sample in question was peripheral blood, obtained roughly 60 weeks after starting pembrolizumab. The receptors derive from an adult with mismatch repair-deficient cancer.

The chain has TRBV5-4 and TRBJ2-1, with 11 bases identical to TRBD2. The germline V gene has CDR1 SGHNT and CDR2 YYREEE (reference sequence). V lost 4 bases, J lost 5 bases, and 2 bases stayed unmatched. The length of the CDR3 is 14 residues. The CDR3 DNA follows: TGTGCCAGCAGCCAACTAGCGGGGGACAATGAGCAGTTCTTC. The encoded protein is CASSQLAGDNEQFF.

The V gene is TRBV29-1, the J gene TRBJ2-1; the D gene is possibly TRBD2 (5 bases). The CDR3 spans 13 residues. Germline V gene data show CDR1 as SQVTM and CDR2 as ANQGSEA. Deletions cut 6 bases from V and 0 bases from J, with 9 bases between. Written as DNA, the CDR3 is TGCAGCGTCGTTACTAGCTCCTACAATGAGCAGTTCTTC. Protein product: CSVVTSSYNEQFF.

This clone appeared once. This chain links TRBV11-3 with TRBJ2-7; 12 nucleotides line up with TRBD2. This CDR3 has 17 residues. J was trimmed by 5 bases and V by 0 bases; bases with no gene match: 8. Germline V gene data show CDR1 as SGHNT and CDR2 as YENEEA. CDR3 protein: CASSLDLTSGRPHEQYF. The CDR3 region has the DNA TGTGCCAGCAGCTTAGATCTAACTAGCGGGAGGCCCCACGAGCAGTACTTC.

In the case of this clone: Germline is not matched at one junction end, which may reflect a read error. Other DNA sequences from this sample encode an identical CDR3 as well. Here the CDR3 reads CASSLAGAYNEQFF. CDR3 DNA sequence: TGTGCTAGCAGCTTAGCGGGGGCCTACAATGAGCAGTTCTTC. V and J are TRBV7-7 and TRBJ2-1; 9 bases agree with TRBD2. CDR3 length: 14 amino acids. Germline CDR1 SSHAT, CDR2 FNYEAQ (reference sequence).

The chain couples TRBV4-1 to TRBJ2-7, with a possible D match to TRBD2 (6 bases). V lost 2 bases and J lost 0, with 11 bases in between. This CDR3 has 15 amino acids. Germline lookup yields CDR1 MGHRA and CDR2 YSYEKL. CDR3 DNA: TGCGCCAGCAGCCAATCTGTAGCGGCCTCCTACGAGCAGTACTTC. Its translation is CASSQSVAASYEQYF.

V gene TRBV10-3 combines with J gene TRBJ2-7, with 12 bases lining up with TRBD1. This CDR3 spans 13 amino acids. CDR1 and CDR2 from the germline V gene are ENHRY and SYGVKD. Germline trimming cut 10 bases from V and 4 bases from J; bases unmatched to any gene: 5. DNA for the CDR3: TGTGCCACGGGACAGGGGGCTAGTTACGAGCAGTACTTC. Its translation is CATGQGASYEQYF.

The rearrangement uses TRBV13 and TRBJ2-6; possibly TRBD1 for D (6 bases). The V end was cut by 1 base, the J end by 0 bases, with 10 bases between. The CDR3 is made up of 17 amino acids. Looked up from germline, CDR1 is PRHDT and CDR2 is FYEKMQ (reference sequence). CDR3 protein: CASSLDRAYSGANVLTF. The CDR3 nucleotides read TGTGCCAGCAGCTTAGACAGGGCCTACTCTGGGGCCAACGTCCTGACTTTC.

The rearrangement joins TRBV7-9 to TRBJ2-7; D call uncertain. Germline V gene sequence: CDR1 SEHNR, CDR2 FQNEAQ (reference sequence). This CDR3 has 12 residues. V was cut by 4 bases and J by 7 bases, with 11 bases left in between. The chain's CDR3 is CASSSGPLEQYF. Written as DNA, the CDR3 is TGTGCCAGCAGCTCAGGTCCGCTTGAGCAGTACTTC. Full variable domain (rest looked up from reference TRBV7-9 and TRBJ2-7): DTGVSQNPRHKITKRGQNVTFRCDPISEHNRLYWYRQTLGQGPEFLTYFQNEAQLEKSRLLSDRFSAERPKGSFSTLEIQRTEQGDSAMYLCASSSGPLEQYFGPGTRLTVT.

This chain uses TRBV27 with TRBJ2-5, with TRBD2 identical over 10 bases. Germline lookup yields CDR1 MNHEY and CDR2 SMNVEV (reference sequence). The CDR3 loop spans 15 amino acids. The V and J ends lost 6 bases and 2 bases, in that order; junction bases with no gene match: 6. CDR3 in amino acids: CASSSLAGKQETQYF. CDR3 DNA sequence: TGTGCCAGCAGCTCACTAGCGGGAAAGCAAGAGACCCAGTACTTC.